Listed below are T cell receptor beta chains from one sample, sequenced in a study of beta chain features in type 1 diabetes. Clones were read by immunoSEQ multiplex PCR, and TCRdb kept only the in-frame ones, dropping some. The sample consists of some 150,000 clones, 9% to 10% of them appearing once. Sequences were obtained from central memory CD4+ T cells from blood. Receptors originate from a woman in her 40s in good health. The conserved cysteine and the conserved F or W are not part of the CDR3 here.

v_call cdr3_aa
TRBV19 ASNSGTGAGELF
TRBV20-1 SAELGARQF
TRBV2 ASSPTGGENIQY
TRBV19 ASSSASGGTDTQY
TRBV7-2 ASSLAAGDSPLH
TRBV5-4 ASSLWAIQSGNEKLF
TRBV6-1 ATSTRDRGTDTQY
TRBV4-2 ASSQVAGGRTGELF
TRBV13 ASSTGTGVSNTEAF
TRBV5-1 ASSRADRSDEKLF
TRBV7-2 ASSAPPMNTEAF
TRBV7-2 ASSPRTGGPTGELF
TRBV5-5 ASSLDYEDTQY
TRBV5-6 ASSLDSAREQY
TRBV10-3 AIKGGGRTDTQY
TRBV5-6 ASSLRTGEGETQY
TRBV13 ASSSQGTYEQY
TRBV7-8 ASSPRRGRVGYGYT
TRBV29-1 SVRTGYGYT
TRBV2 ASRGYSGGARETQY
TRBV7-6 ASAKGTEYLEQY
TRBV6-5 ASSYQGTSYEQY
TRBV13 ASSTRFAGTGSVYYGYT
TRBV4-2 ASSQVSGVTYGYT
TRBV6-1 ASSRDRGLGELF
TRBV6-5 ASRPTHQAGAF
TRBV5-4 ASHDDGVSRYTEAF